This T cell receptor (beta chain) is from a study of radiotherapy plus CTLA-4 blockade in lung cancer. The study's findings and limits: Reported findings show early blood T cell clone dynamics, with interferon-beta, best predicted response.

Sequenced by immunoSEQ multiplex PCR; TCRdb stores in-frame clones only, minus some. The sample holds 75,000 to 95,000 clones, approximately 82% seen once. Each patient with chemo-refractory metastatic non-small-cell lung cancer was treated with focal radiation plus CTLA-4 blockade using ipilimumab. On this clone itself: Its specificity is not known.

The ends were cut back, 0 bases at V and 5 bases at J, with 13 bases in the middle. From germline, CDR1 is MGHRA and CDR2 YSYEKL. The CDR3 contains 16 residues. The source was peripheral blood, collected from a patient treated with radiotherapy plus ipilimumab. The origin of this receptor is a human donor with non-small cell lung cancer that progressed on radiotherapy plus ipilimumab. The chain recombines TRBV4-1 with TRBJ2-2; possible D gene TRBD2, 5 bases. CDR3 loop: CASSQETGRRTGELFF. For the CDR3, the DNA is TGCGCCAGCAGCCAAGAAACTGGGAGAAGGACCGGGGAGCTGTTTTTT.